These 28 T cell receptor beta chains were all obtained from the same sample, sequenced in a study of response to subunit inactivated influenza vaccine. TCRdb ran MiXCR on the RT-PCR reads and lists one entry per CDR3 protein. The repertoire holds 450,000 to 700,000 distinct CDR3 sequences, with about 15% as singletons. Specimen: PBMCs from blood, collected roughly 13 days after vaccination. The receptors shown here come from a man between 45 and 60 years old who received an inactivated influenza vaccine.

The CDR3 DNA reads TGTGCCATCAGCCAAAGGGATACCGGGGAGCTGTTTTTT. It yields the protein CAISQRDTGELFF. The V gene is TRBV10-3, the J gene TRBJ2-2; no reliable D call. The length of the CDR3 is 13 residues. Trimming cost V 6 bases and J 5 bases, with 10 bases left between them. CDR1 and CDR2 (germline): ENHRY, SYGVKD.

V is TRBV2 and J is TRBJ2-6; D remains ambiguous. Germline CDR1 and CDR2: SNHLY and FYNNEI. Trimming took 6 bases from V and 4 from J, leaving 10 bases between them. This CDR3 is built from 14 residues. CDR3 nucleotides: TGTGCCAGCAGGGATCTCGACGGGGCCAACGTCCTGACTTTC. It translates to CASRDLDGANVLTF.

J is TRBJ1-4 and V is TRBV2; D remains unclear. The CDR3 runs to 14 residues. The germline V gene encodes CDR1 SNHLY and CDR2 FYNNEI. Trimming took 5 bases from V and 8 from J, leaving 15 bases between them. The CDR3 nucleotides read TGTGCCAGCAGTCCCGGTAACTCAAGGGAAAAACTGTTTTTT. Amino acid sequence: CASSPGNSREKLFF.

The chain links TRBV4-3 to TRBJ2-1; D not certain. This CDR3 contains 15 residues. Germline V lookup: CDR1 LGHNA, CDR2 YSLEER. The V end was cut by 1 base, the J end by 5 bases, with 12 bases between. The CDR3 sequence: CASSQVVFGDNEQFF. The CDR3 DNA sequence: TGCGCCAGCAGCCAAGTCGTTTTTGGGGACAATGAGCAGTTCTTC.

The table lists this clonotype with a few counts. The V gene is TRBV2, the J gene TRBJ2-2, with D possibly TRBD1 on 5 matching bases. Germline values: CDR1 SNHLY, CDR2 FYNNEI. V was cut by 4 bases and J by 4 bases, with 13 bases left in between. The CDR3 length is 15 residues. CDR3 sequence (DNA): TGTGCCAGCAGTGGAGACAGAAGCTTCACCGGGGAGCTGTTTTTT. As protein: CASSGDRSFTGELFF.

This sequence joins TRBV6-1 and TRBJ2-3; TRBD1 matches at 10 bases. This CDR3 contains 14 residues. With V trimmed by 8 bases and J by 1 base, 3 bases remained unmatched. The germline CDR1 and CDR2 sequences are MNHNS and SASEGT. The CDR3 loop is CASHDRGRTDTQYF. In nucleotides, the CDR3 is TGTGCCAGCCACGACAGGGGGCGCACAGATACGCAGTATTTT.

The table lists this clonotype with a few counts. CDR3: CASSPGKGVNNEQFF. The CDR3, as DNA: TGTGCCAGCAGTCCCGGGAAGGGGGTTAACAATGAGCAGTTCTTC. V gene TRBV27 combines with J gene TRBJ2-1; possibly TRBD1 for D (6 bases). In germline, CDR1 is MNHEY, CDR2 SMNVEV (reference sequence). The V gene lost 5 bases and the J gene lost 5 bases, with 16 bases spanning the gap. The CDR3 is 15 amino acids.

The V and J genes are TRBV13 and TRBJ2-1; D not certain. Germline CDR1 is PRHDT and CDR2 is FYEKMQ (reference sequence). The V end was cut by 5 bases, the J end by 6 bases, with 14 bases between. CDR3 length equals 14 residues. CDR3 loop: CASSLPTSFNEQFF. Written as DNA, the CDR3 is TGTGCCAGCAGCCTACCGACCAGTTTCAATGAGCAGTTCTTC.

This clonotype was seen a few times. V usage is TRBV12-3 or TRBV12-4 and J usage is TRBJ1-1; 9 bases are a match to TRBD1. The CDR3 contains 14 residues. Trimming removed 6 bases from V and 5 bases from J; junction bases left unmatched: 7. The CDR3 protein is CASSSGTGWTEAFF. The CDR3 DNA reads TGTGCCAGCAGCTCCGGGACAGGGTGGACTGAAGCTTTCTTT.

The CDR3, as DNA: TGTGCCAGCAGCTTGACCCACACTATTGGAAACACCATATATTTT. Amino acids: CASSLTHTIGNTIYF. The gene calls are TRBV5-5 and TRBJ1-3; the D is unclear. Germline assignment: CDR1 SGHKS and CDR2 YYEKEE (reference sequence). V was cut by 1 base and J by 3 bases, with 11 bases left in between. The CDR3 loop spans 15 amino acids. Combining the CDR3 with reference TRBV5-5 and TRBJ1-3 gives the whole variable domain DAGVTQSPTHLIKTRGQQVTLRCSPISGHKSVSWYQQVLGQGPQFIFQYYEKEERGRGNFPDRFSARQFPNYSSELNVNALLLGDSALYLCASSLTHTIGNTIYFGEGSWLTVV.

The table lists this clonotype with many counts. This chain links TRBV3-1 with TRBJ2-1, with D possibly TRBD2 on 6 matching bases. This CDR3 is built from 15 residues. V gave up 4 bases and J gave up 3 bases, with 13 bases separating them. From germline, CDR1 is LGHDT and CDR2 YNNKEL (reference sequence). This CDR3 is CASSRGFGGYNEQFF. CDR3 bases: TGTGCCAGCAGCCGCGGTTTCGGGGGCTACAATGAGCAGTTCTTC.

The rearrangement uses TRBV12-3 or TRBV12-4 and TRBJ2-1, with TRBD2 matching 12 bases. The CDR3 is made up of 16 amino acids. Trimming at V came to 3 bases and at J to 8 bases, leaving 8 bases not matched to a gene. CDR3 bases: TGTGCCAGCAGTTTGAAGCTAGCGGGAGGGGTGTATGAGCAGTTCTTC. Amino acids: CASSLKLAGGVYEQFF.

The rearrangement joins TRBV9 to TRBJ2-7, with D uncertain. The ends were cut back, 0 bases at V and 3 bases at J, with 10 bases in the middle. The CDR3 consists of 14 residues. Germline V gene lookup returns CDR1 SGDLS and CDR2 YYNGEE. The CDR3 loop is CASSVAEGNYEQYF. CDR3 sequence (DNA): TGTGCCAGCAGCGTAGCCGAAGGAAACTACGAGCAGTACTTC.

This clonotype was found many times. The rearrangement links TRBV28 to TRBJ2-4; D perhaps matches TRBD1 (6 bases). This CDR3 is 14 amino acids long. Germline V gene sequence: CDR1 MDHEN, CDR2 SYDVKM. Trimming pared 1 base from V and 8 bases from J, leaving 12 bases between. CDR3 sequence: CASSLLGQGDIQYF. The CDR3 bases are TGTGCCAGCAGTTTATTGGGACAAGGAGACATTCAGTACTTC. Variable domain in full (rest from reference TRBV28 and TRBJ2-4): DVKVTQSSRYLVKRTGEKVFLECVQDMDHENMFWYRQDPGLGLRLIYFSYDVKMKEKGDIPEGYSVSREKKERFSLILESASTNQTSMYLCASSLLGQGDIQYFGAGTRLSVL.

The chain combines TRBV20-1 with TRBJ2-7; D is uncertain. Looked up from germline, CDR1 is DFQATT and CDR2 is SNEGSKA (reference sequence). V lost 3 bases and J lost 4, with 16 bases in between. The CDR3 runs to 14 residues. The CDR3 here is CSASQASQTYEQYF. Written as DNA, the CDR3 is TGCAGTGCTAGTCAGGCCTCGCAAACGTACGAGCAGTACTTC.

In DNA form, the CDR3 reads TGTGCCAGCAGTTTAGTGCAGGCCGGGCAGGGGTTCTTC. This sequence encodes CASSLVQAGQGFF. This chain links TRBV12-3 or TRBV12-4 with TRBJ2-1; the D gene is possibly TRBD1 (5 bases). Between the trimmed V and J ends, which lost 1 base and 15 bases, there was a span of 16 bases. This CDR3 contains 13 residues.

The chain carries TRBV20-1 and TRBJ1-6; the match to TRBD1 covers 7 bases. Germline lookup yields CDR1 DFQATT and CDR2 SNEGSKA (reference sequence). This CDR3 region has 17 residues. Trimming cost V 3 bases and J 0 bases; bases outside gene matches: 8. DNA of the CDR3: TGCAGTGCTAGGGAGGCAGGGGGGAGCTCCTATAATTCACCCCTCCACTTT. This encodes CSAREAGGSSYNSPLHF.

The chain has TRBV6-2 or TRBV6-3 and TRBJ1-5; maybe TRBD1 (6 bases). The CDR3 is made up of 17 amino acids. Per the germline V gene, CDR1 is MNHEY and CDR2 is SVGEGT. Trimming took 6 bases from V and 6 from J, leaving 24 bases between them. The CDR3 spells CASSRGVTGIYSQPQHF. DNA for the CDR3: TGTGCCAGCAGCCGCGGAGTTACAGGGATTTACAGTCAGCCCCAGCATTTT.

The chain couples TRBV6-2 or TRBV6-3 to TRBJ2-1; 7 positions match TRBD2. Germline trimming cut 6 bases from V and 2 bases from J; bases unmatched to any gene: 7. Germline V gene sequence: CDR1 MNHEY, CDR2 SVGEGT. The CDR3 spans 15 residues. The chain's CDR3 is CASRPTSEPYNEQFF. CDR3 DNA: TGTGCCAGCAGGCCCACTAGCGAGCCCTACAATGAGCAGTTCTTC.

This clonotype appeared a few times. The J gene is TRBJ2-1, the V gene TRBV7-2; no clear D. The V gene lost 7 bases and the J gene lost 4 bases, with 17 bases spanning the gap. This CDR3 comprises 15 residues. Germline CDR1 SGHTA, CDR2 FQGNSA. CDR3 region: CASINGPGSYNEQFF. The CDR3 bases are TGTGCCAGCATCAACGGACCGGGCTCTTACAATGAGCAGTTCTTC.

This clonotype was detected ten times or more. The chain is built from TRBV6-1 and TRBJ1-4, with D perhaps TRBD1 (5 bases). The CDR3 has 14 residues. From germline, CDR1 is MNHNS and CDR2 SASEGT. The V end was cut by 8 bases, the J end by 2 bases, with 12 bases between. CDR3 sequence: CASGRQTTNEKLFF. In DNA, the CDR3 is TGTGCCAGCGGGCGACAGACCACTAATGAAAAACTGTTTTTT.

This clonotype was seen many times. The J gene is TRBJ1-2, the V gene TRBV5-1, with a possible D match to TRBD1 (5 bases). Germline values: CDR1 SGHRS, CDR2 YFSETQ. The V gene lost 4 bases and the J gene lost 0 bases, with 13 bases spanning the gap. The CDR3 contains 15 residues. Here the CDR3 DNA reads TGCGCCAGCAGCGGCGGGACGGGTCCTAACTATGGCTACACCTTC. It encodes CASSGGTGPNYGYTF.

This clonotype has a handful of counts. The gene calls are TRBV27 and TRBJ2-7; TRBD2 agrees at 8 bases. In germline, CDR1 is MNHEY, CDR2 SMNVEV (reference sequence). The CDR3 loop spans 15 amino acids. V shed 2 bases and J 3 bases; nucleotides not matched to a gene: 6. CDR3 protein: CASSLRVAGHYEQYF. The DNA for the CDR3 is TGTGCCAGCAGTTTACGAGTAGCGGGACACTACGAGCAGTACTTC.

The chain is built from TRBV12-3 or TRBV12-4 and TRBJ2-7; 10 bases map to TRBD1. This CDR3 is 15 amino acids long. Losses at the gene ends were 6 bases for V and 3 bases for J; bases not matched to a gene: 8. The CDR3 bases are TGTGCCAGCAGCCTGGACAGGGGGAATTACTACGAGCAGTACTTC. Its protein is CASSLDRGNYYEQYF.

The genes are TRBV29-1 and TRBJ2-1; no firm D call. CDR1 is SQVTM and CDR2 is ANQGSEA in the germline V gene. This CDR3 has 13 amino acids. The V and J ends lost 4 bases and 4 bases respectively, with 11 bases between them. The CDR3 sequence is CSVVPLRYNEQFF. The CDR3 coding sequence is TGCAGCGTTGTCCCTCTCCGTTACAATGAGCAGTTCTTC.

The chain carries TRBV5-1 and TRBJ2-1; 9 nucleotides agree with TRBD2. Germline values: CDR1 SGHRS, CDR2 YFSETQ. The ends lost 3 bases at V and 6 bases at J; junction bases unmatched: 7. The CDR3 sequence is 15 residues long. The CDR3 DNA follows: TGCGCCAGCAGCTCAGTCAGGGGACTAGCCAATGAGCAGTTCTTC. Encoded protein: CASSSVRGLANEQFF.

In this sample, this clonotype turned up a few times. The rearrangement links TRBV20-1 to TRBJ2-5; D is ambiguous. The CDR3 totals 12 residues. V lost 3 bases, J lost 3 bases, and 8 bases lay in between. Germline V CDR1 and CDR2: DFQATT, SNEGSKA (reference sequence). As DNA, the CDR3 is TGCAGTGCTAGCCCACCGAAAGAGACCCAGTACTTC. This sequence encodes CSASPPKETQYF.

This clonotype was observed a few times. The V call is TRBV28, the J call TRBJ2-7, with D tentatively TRBD1 (5 bases). This CDR3 comprises 15 residues. CDR1 is MDHEN and CDR2 is SYDVKM in the germline V gene. V lost 7 bases and J 1 base, leaving 17 bases between the germline ends. The CDR3 DNA follows: TGTGCCAGCAACCCTCACAGGACGGAATCCTACGAGCAGTACTTC. Amino acid sequence: CASNPHRTESYEQYF. Variable domain in full (rest from reference TRBV28 and TRBJ2-7): DVKVTQSSRYLVKRTGEKVFLECVQDMDHENMFWYRQDPGLGLRLIYFSYDVKMKEKGDIPEGYSVSREKKERFSLILESASTNQTSMYLCASNPHRTESYEQYFGPGTRLTVT.